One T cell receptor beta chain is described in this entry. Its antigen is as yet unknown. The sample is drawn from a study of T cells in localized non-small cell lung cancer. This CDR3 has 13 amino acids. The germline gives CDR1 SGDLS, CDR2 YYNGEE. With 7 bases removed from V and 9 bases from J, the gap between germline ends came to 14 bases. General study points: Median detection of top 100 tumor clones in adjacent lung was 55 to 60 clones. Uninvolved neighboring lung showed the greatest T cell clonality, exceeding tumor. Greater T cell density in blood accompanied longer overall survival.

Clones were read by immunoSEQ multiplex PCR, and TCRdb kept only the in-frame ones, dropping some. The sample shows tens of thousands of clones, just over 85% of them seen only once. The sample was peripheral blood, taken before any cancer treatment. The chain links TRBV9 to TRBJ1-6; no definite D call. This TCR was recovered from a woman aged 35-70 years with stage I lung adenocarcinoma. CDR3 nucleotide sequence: TGTGCCAGCTCCGTAGGATTTCCTTCACCCCTCCACTTT. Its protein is CASSVGFPSPLHF.